This T cell receptor beta chain was recorded in a study of graft-versus-host responses after intestinal transplantation. V dropped 4 bases and J dropped 4 bases, with 12 bases sitting between them. The CDR3 has 15 residues. The V gene's germline CDR1 is SGHTS and CDR2 YDEGEE. Intraepithelial and lamina propria lymphocytes were isolated from graft specimens. Libraries were prepared by immunoSEQ multiplex PCR; TCRdb keeps only in-frame clonotypes and omits some of them. The sample has 15,000 to 20,000 clones, 83% seen once. Specimen: ileum tissue, collected 580 to 600 days after intestinal transplantation. This clonotype originated in a human patient who received an intestinal transplant, so some T cells may come from the graft donor. The J gene is TRBJ1-6, the V gene TRBV5-8; possibly TRBD1 for D (6 bases). In DNA, the CDR3 is TGTGCCAGCAGCCCCCGGACAGAGTATAATTCACCCCTCCACTTT. Encoded protein: CASSPRTEYNSPLHF. Looking up the rest from reference TRBV5-8 and TRBJ1-6 gives the full variable domain: EAGVTQSPTHLIKTRGQQATLRCSPISGHTSVYWYQQALGLGLQFLLWYDEGEERNRGNFPPRFSGRQFPNYSSELNVNALELEDSALYLCASSPRTEYNSPLHFGNGTRLTVT.